The clone carrying this T cell receptor beta chain was found many times. Its target is not known. The data are from a study of T-cell reconstitution after alpha-beta-depleted transplantation in children. Unique molecular identifiers were incorporated into the prepared TCRbeta library. TCRdb analysed the PCR reads with MiXCR anew, one entry per CDR3 protein. Seen here are about 200,000 distinct CDR3 sequences, 7.5% to 9.5% observed once, and the top ten hold roughly 35%. Study results and limitations: The high TCRbeta diversity at day 60 in some patients came from surviving recipient T cells and thymic progenitors. Roughly two months post-transplant, alpha-beta T cells reportedly originated from several hundred graft clones that had expanded. Fresh T-cell production supplied most of the T-cell counts and diversity seen one year after transplant.

Germline V lookup: CDR1 DFQATT, CDR2 SNEGSKA (reference sequence). The CDR3 runs to 15 residues. V shed 0 bases and J 8 bases; nucleotides not matched to a gene: 8. The chain is built from TRBV20-1 and TRBJ2-1, with 9 bases aligning to TRBD2. This clonotype was obtained from a male patient aged 2-15 years who had a stem cell transplant for acute myeloid leukemia, so the T cells may come from the graft donor. The input for sequencing was PBMCs, mostly from graft donor cells, taken 360 days after TCRalphabeta/CD19-depleted stem cell transplant. The CDR3 nucleotides are TGCAGTGCTAGAGATCCCGCGGGAGGGATCTATGAGCAGTTCTTC. Amino acid sequence: CSARDPAGGIYEQFF.